The 7 T cell receptor beta chains listed next were all sequenced from one sample in a study of blood T cell repertoires in COVID-19. The table came from immunoSEQ multiplex PCR; TCRdb's copy has only in-frame clones and leaves some out. The sample lists around 250,000 clones; about nine tenths were seen once. What was sequenced was PBMCs or T cells enriched from blood (not recorded which). All receptors derive from a woman under 40 with acute COVID-19.

The chain uses TRBV28 and TRBJ2-3; D unresolved. CDR3 length: 14 amino acids. The germline V gene has CDR1 MDHEN and CDR2 SYDVKM. The V end was cut by 1 base, the J end by 0 bases, with 5 bases between. The CDR3 coding sequence is TGTGCCAGCAGTTTATTGCGGAGCACAGATACGCAGTATTTT. Translation: CASSLLRSTDTQYF.

The rearrangement links TRBV12-5 to TRBJ2-1, with TRBD2 matching 9 bases. Per the germline V gene, CDR1 is LGHNT and CDR2 is FRNRAP. The CDR3 extends over 17 amino acids. J gave up 0 bases and V 5 bases, and 8 bases lay outside the gene matches. DNA for the CDR3: TGTGCTAGTGGTCCGCGACTAGCGGAGAGCTCCTACAATGAGCAGTTCTTC. Protein: CASGPRLAESSYNEQFF.

Here the CDR3 DNA reads TGTGCCAGCTCACCACTGAGGAGTAACAATGAGCAGTTCTTC. It yields the protein CASSPLRSNNEQFF. This rearrangement joins TRBV18 to TRBJ2-1; D is unresolved. Germline V gene sequence: CDR1 KGHSH, CDR2 LQKENI. The CDR3 is 14 amino acids. V lost 1 base and J lost 5, with 9 bases in between.

The chain has TRBV10-3 and TRBJ1-1; a possible D gene is TRBD1 (6 bases). The germline V gene has CDR1 ENHRY and CDR2 SYGVKD. There are 14 residues in the CDR3. Trimming stripped 6 bases from V and 1 base from J, with 12 bases between. CDR3 sequence (DNA): TGTGCCATCAGACCGGGACACACGAACACTGAAGCTTTCTTT. Its translation is CAIRPGHTNTEAFF.

The chain combines TRBV3-1 (or the pseudogene TRBV3-2) with TRBJ1-2; D not resolved. Germline V gene data show CDR1 as LGHDT and CDR2 as YNNKEL (reference sequence). This CDR3 comprises 13 residues. V lost 2 bases to trimming and J lost 6 bases, with 10 bases between them. The CDR3 region is CASSQKPLDGYTF. The DNA of the CDR3 is TGTGCCAGCAGCCAAAAGCCTCTGGATGGCTACACCTTC.

This sequence joins TRBV27 and TRBJ1-1, with D perhaps TRBD1 (6 bases). Germline CDR1 reads MNHEY; CDR2 reads SMNVEV (reference sequence). The CDR3 has 15 amino acids. V lost 3 bases and J 1 base, leaving 12 bases between the germline ends. Written as DNA, the CDR3 is TGTGCCAGCAGTTTGACAGGCCTCCCGAACACTGAAGCTTTCTTT. Translation: CASSLTGLPNTEAFF.

The chain recombines TRBV6-2 or TRBV6-3 with TRBJ2-6; 11 nucleotides match TRBD1. Germline values: CDR1 MNHEY, CDR2 SVGEGT. Trimming removed 4 bases from V and 0 bases from J; junction bases left unmatched: 8. The CDR3 spans 19 residues. The DNA of the CDR3 is TGTGCCAGCAGTTTCCCGGACAGGGGGCACAACTCTGGGGCCAACGTCCTGACTTTC. Its translation is CASSFPDRGHNSGANVLTF.